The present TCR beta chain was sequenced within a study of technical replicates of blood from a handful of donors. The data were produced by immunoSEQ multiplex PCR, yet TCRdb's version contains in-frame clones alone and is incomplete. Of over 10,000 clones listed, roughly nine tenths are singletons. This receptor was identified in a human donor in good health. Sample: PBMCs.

The DNA of the CDR3 is TGTGCCTGGAGGCCCCCAGGCGGGAGTAGTGGAAATGAGCAGTTCTTC. The encoded protein is CAWRPPGGSSGNEQFF. The chain uses TRBV30 and TRBJ2-1; 7 bases align to TRBD2. V was clipped by 3 bases and J by 7 bases; unmatched bases: 15. Germline V gene lookup returns CDR1 GTSNPN and CDR2 SVGIG (reference sequence). This CDR3 is built from 16 residues.